One and the same sample provided the 8 T cell receptor beta chains below, sequenced in a study of blood T cell repertoires in COVID-19. Only in-frame clones appear in the TCRdb table, and some are missing; sequencing was by immunoSEQ multiplex PCR. The data contain roughly 290,000 clones, about 89% of them seen just once; the ten biggest clones take up approximately 0.84%. What was sequenced was peripheral blood. The receptors stem from a man in his thirties or forties with acute or convalescent COVID-19.

CDR3 in amino acids: CASSSTGGRNTEAFF. For the CDR3, the DNA is TGTGCCAGCAGCTCCACAGGGGGGAGGAACACTGAAGCTTTCTTT. This chain links TRBV7-3 with TRBJ1-1, with 8 positions matching TRBD1. The length of the CDR3 is 15 residues. Trimming at V came to 4 bases and at J to 1 base, leaving 5 bases not matched to a gene. Germline CDR1 SGHTA, CDR2 FQGTGA.

This sequence joins TRBV5-5 and TRBJ1-5; maybe TRBD1 (5 bases). V lost 3 bases to trimming and J lost 9 bases, with 10 bases between them. From germline, CDR1 is SGHKS and CDR2 YYEKEE (reference sequence). This CDR3 has 12 residues. CDR3 loop: CASSSPGGPQHF. CDR3 DNA sequence: TGTGCCAGCAGCTCACCGGGGGGGCCCCAGCATTTT.

The chain joins TRBV7-8 to TRBJ1-5, with 7 bases lining up with TRBD1. CDR1 is SGHVS and CDR2 is FQNEAQ in the germline V gene. This CDR3 is built from 14 residues. The V and J ends lost 3 bases and 6 bases, in that order; junction bases with no gene match: 5. The CDR3 DNA sequence: TGTGCCAGCAGCTTTCCGACAGGGACTCAGCCCCAGCATTTT. Its protein product is CASSFPTGTQPQHF.

The chain employs TRBV7-2 and TRBJ1-1; 9 bases fit TRBD1. The CDR3 extends over 17 amino acids. From germline, CDR1 is SGHTA and CDR2 FQGNSA. V was clipped by 5 bases and J by 7 bases; unmatched bases: 17. CDR3 region: CASSHQTGGLQTGEAFF. As DNA, the CDR3 is TGTGCCAGCAGCCATCAGACAGGGGGTTTACAGACCGGTGAAGCTTTCTTT.

J is TRBJ1-2 and V is TRBV6-5; D is undetermined. This CDR3 has 13 amino acids. The V gene's germline CDR1 is MNHEY and CDR2 SVGAGI. V lost 1 base to trimming and J lost 6 bases, with 9 bases between them. The CDR3 region is CASSYLGGDGYTF. The CDR3 DNA follows: TGTGCCAGCAGTTACTTGGGCGGGGATGGCTACACCTTC.

The chain joins TRBV28 to TRBJ1-4, with 9 bases aligning to TRBD1. The CDR3 has 17 amino acids. The germline V gene has CDR1 MDHEN and CDR2 SYDVKM. Trimming at V came to 4 bases and at J to 1 base, leaving 7 bases not matched to a gene. Here the CDR3 reads CASSSPGTGRTNEKLFF. The CDR3 nucleotides read TGTGCCAGCAGTTCCCCCGGGACAGGGAGAACTAATGAAAAACTGTTTTTT.

This clone was counted once. The chain is built from TRBV30 and TRBJ1-2; TRBD1 agrees at 7 bases. The trim removed 5 bases at V and 5 bases at J, leaving 5 bases unmatched. CDR3 size: 12 residues. CDR1 is GTSNPN and CDR2 is SVGIG in the germline V gene (reference sequence). The CDR3 sequence: CAWAGTAYGYTF. The DNA for the CDR3 is TGTGCCTGGGCCGGGACAGCGTATGGCTACACCTTC.

The chain carries TRBV6-5 and TRBJ2-7; 11 bases are shared with TRBD2. Germline V gene sequence: CDR1 MNHEY, CDR2 SVGAGI. The CDR3 contains 14 residues. The V segment lost 6 bases and the J segment 2 bases; nucleotides outside the gene matches: 3. Here the CDR3 DNA reads TGTGCCAGCAGAGGACTAGCGGGCACCTACGAGCAGTACTTC. It specifies CASRGLAGTYEQYF.